This passage covers 18 T cell receptor beta chains from one sample sequenced in a study of blood T cell repertoires in COVID-19. TCRdb's copy holds only in-frame clones and misses some; the assay was immunoSEQ multiplex PCR. The data hold about 350,000 clones, with approximately 89% observed a single time. Sequenced sample: peripheral blood. Receptors originate from a woman aged 55-70 years with COVID-19, enrolled during active disease.

The chain joins TRBV2 to TRBJ1-1, with D tentatively TRBD1 (5 bases). Germline values: CDR1 SNHLY, CDR2 FYNNEI. The length of the CDR3 is 14 residues. V was cut by 6 bases and J by 4 bases, with 15 bases left in between. The CDR3 bases are TGTGCCAGCAGGGGGGGGACTGGGGGCACTGAAGCTTTCTTT. Translated, it gives CASRGGTGGTEAFF.

The CDR3 reads CSATLGGNTEAFF. The DNA for the CDR3 is TGCAGCGCAACCCTCGGCGGGAACACTGAAGCTTTCTTT. V usage is TRBV29-1 and J usage is TRBJ1-1; D unresolved. Deletions cut 7 bases from V and 1 base from J, with 13 bases between. Germline assignment: CDR1 SQVTM and CDR2 ANQGSEA. The CDR3 runs 13 residues. Drawing the rest from reference TRBV29-1 and TRBJ1-1, the complete variable domain is SAVISQKPSRDICQRGTSLTIQCQVDSQVTMMFWYRQQPGQSLTLIATANQGSEATYESGFVIDKFPISRPNLTFSTLTVSNMSPEDSSIYLCSATLGGNTEAFFGQGTRLTVV.

This rearrangement joins TRBV6-1 to TRBJ1-5; D is ambiguous. In germline, CDR1 is MNHNS, CDR2 SASEGT. V lost 6 bases and J lost 0, with 6 bases in between. CDR3 length equals 13 residues. CDR3 DNA: TGTGCCAGCAGGCTCTATAGCAATCAGCCCCAGCATTTT. This translates into CASRLYSNQPQHF.

Only one count was recorded for this clone. The chain has TRBV6-5 and TRBJ1-4; 8 nucleotides line up with TRBD1. This CDR3 has 14 residues. The ends lost 2 bases at V and 8 bases at J; junction bases unmatched: 4. Germline CDR1 and CDR2: MNHEY and SVGAGI. DNA of the CDR3: TGTGCCAGCAGTTACACGGGACAGGCCGAAAAACTGTTTTTT. This sequence encodes CASSYTGQAEKLFF.

The J gene is TRBJ2-2, the V gene TRBV20-1; no reliable D call. Trimming removed 3 bases at V and 8 bases at J, with 13 bases between. Germline V gives CDR1 DFQATT, CDR2 SNEGSKA (reference sequence). This CDR3 is built from 13 residues. CDR3 protein: CSASHRGKGELFF. DNA for the CDR3: TGCAGTGCTAGTCATCGCGGTAAAGGGGAGCTGTTTTTT.

The chain carries TRBV4-1 and TRBJ2-7; D possibly corresponds to TRBD1 (5 bases). V was clipped by 2 bases and J by 2 bases, with 10 bases between them. The germline V gene has CDR1 MGHRA and CDR2 YSYEKL. The CDR3 runs to 14 residues. CDR3 in DNA: TGCGCCAGCAGCCAAATGGACATAACCTACGAGCAGTACTTC. It yields the protein CASSQMDITYEQYF.

The chain combines TRBV6-6 with TRBJ1-1, with 8 positions matching TRBD1. The CDR3 is 13 residues long. J gave up 1 base and V 7 bases, and 2 bases lay outside the gene matches. Germline values: CDR1 MNHNY, CDR2 SVGAGI (reference sequence). In DNA, the CDR3 is TGTGCCAGCAAAACAGGGGGGAACACTGAAGCTTTCTTT. Translation: CASKTGGNTEAFF.

The chain has TRBV5-4 and TRBJ1-1, with a tentative D call TRBD1 (6 bases). The CDR3 sequence is 15 residues long. The V gene's germline CDR1 is SGHNT and CDR2 YYREEE (reference sequence). V lost 2 bases and J lost 0, with 11 bases in between. CDR3 residues: CASSFRTAVNTEAFF. For the CDR3, the DNA is TGTGCCAGCAGCTTCCGGACAGCAGTGAACACTGAAGCTTTCTTT.

This chain links TRBV2 with TRBJ1-1, with TRBD1 matching 7 bases. This CDR3 contains 13 residues. Germline V gives CDR1 SNHLY, CDR2 FYNNEI. Trimming cost V 6 bases and J 4 bases; bases outside gene matches: 5. CDR3 DNA: TGTGCCAGCAGCGTGACAGGGTTCACTGAAGCTTTCTTT. It yields the protein CASSVTGFTEAFF. Filled out from reference TRBV2 and TRBJ1-1, the complete variable domain reads EPEVTQTPSHQVTQMGQEVILRCVPISNHLYFYWYRQILGQKVEFLVSFYNNEISEKSEIFDDQFSVERPDGSNFTLKIRSTKLEDSAMYFCASSVTGFTEAFFGQGTRLTVV.

This clone appeared a single time. The gene calls are TRBV28 and TRBJ1-2; 7 positions match TRBD1. V was pared by 5 bases and J by 1 base, with 10 bases of the junction left unmatched. The CDR3 consists of 16 residues. CDR1 and CDR2 (germline): MDHEN, SYDVKM. CDR3 protein: CASSIGQVRLNYGYTF. The CDR3 bases are TGTGCCAGCAGTATCGGACAGGTTAGGCTTAACTATGGCTACACCTTC.

J is TRBJ2-1 and V is TRBV9, with 8 bases identical to TRBD2. In germline, CDR1 is SGDLS, CDR2 YYNGEE. The CDR3 loop spans 15 amino acids. Germline trimming cut 0 bases from V and 6 bases from J; bases unmatched to any gene: 5. Here the CDR3 reads CASSVVAGGLNEQFF. The CDR3 DNA reads as TGTGCCAGCAGCGTAGTTGCGGGGGGCCTCAATGAGCAGTTCTTC.

The chain is built from TRBV5-1 and TRBJ2-5; TRBD1 matches 8 bases. The trim removed 1 base at V and 3 bases at J, leaving 2 bases unmatched. This CDR3 spans 14 amino acids. CDR1 is SGHRS, CDR2 YFSETQ, per germline. DNA for the CDR3: TGCGCCAGCAGCTTGACAGGGGGAAAAGAGACCCAGTACTTC. Translation: CASSLTGGKETQYF.

The V call is TRBV11-2, the J call TRBJ1-2; D remains ambiguous. Germline V CDR1 and CDR2: SGHAT, FQNNGV. V shed 5 bases and J shed 4 bases, with 17 bases lying between them. CDR3 size: 15 residues. CDR3 residues: CASSLLTSTIYGYTF. In DNA form, the CDR3 reads TGTGCCAGCAGCCTACTTACTTCAACTATCTATGGCTACACCTTC.

The chain is built from TRBV29-1 and TRBJ2-5; D is undetermined. CDR1 and CDR2 from the germline V gene are SQVTM and ANQGSEA. This CDR3 region has 13 residues. V lost 0 bases to trimming and J lost 3 bases, with 8 bases between them. DNA of the CDR3: TGCAGCGTTGAAGAAGCGTCTAAAGAGACCCAGTACTTC. It translates to CSVEEASKETQYF.

The rearrangement links TRBV24-1 to TRBJ1-5; TRBD1 matches at 9 bases. The V segment lost 9 bases and the J segment 5 bases; nucleotides outside the gene matches: 16. This CDR3 has 17 residues. The germline CDR1 and CDR2 sequences are KGHDR and SFDVKD. Written as DNA, the CDR3 is TGTGCCACCCTCTTCTTGGGAACAGGGGGCGCGGATCAGCCCCAGCATTTT. Encoded protein: CATLFLGTGGADQPQHF.

The chain couples TRBV7-2 to TRBJ2-1, with 7 bases lining up with TRBD1. The CDR3 totals 14 residues. V lost 3 bases and J lost 6; bases outside the gene matches: 5. The germline gives CDR1 SGHTA, CDR2 FQGNSA. Written as DNA, the CDR3 is TGTGCCAGCAGCTTGGGACAGTTGATCAATGAGCAGTTCTTC. Translating gives CASSLGQLINEQFF.

V and J are TRBV9 and TRBJ2-3, with TRBD2 matching over 11 bases. Germline-derived CDR1 and CDR2 are SGDLS and YYNGEE. The CDR3 is made up of 15 amino acids. The junction had 5 bases not matched to a gene; V was cut back by 6 bases and J by 2 bases. CDR3 bases: TGTGCCAGCACCTTTAGCGGGGGGGACACAGATACGCAGTATTTT. Translating gives CASTFSGGDTDTQYF.

J is TRBJ1-3 and V is TRBV15; no firm D call. The CDR3 consists of 17 residues. V lost 0 bases and J 3 bases, leaving 15 bases between the germline ends. The germline V gene encodes CDR1 LNHNV and CDR2 YYDKDF (reference sequence). The CDR3 coding sequence is TGTGCCACCAGCAGAGATGGCGCGGGGTACGGTGGAAACACCATATATTTT. It specifies CATSRDGAGYGGNTIYF.